This T cell receptor beta chain comes out of a study of vaccination and CD4 T cells after COVID-19. Study overall: Across the group, participants received two doses of either BNT162b2 or mRNA-1273 vaccine.

Germline-derived CDR1 and CDR2 are DFQATT and SNEGSKA (reference sequence). V lost 5 bases and J lost 5, with 21 bases in between. The CDR3 is made up of 16 amino acids. The treatment: 10-day PBMC culture with coronavirus spike peptide pools or control peptides (ViraFEST assay). This clonotype came up a few times. The antigen remains unidentified. Oncomine TCR Beta short-read sequencing was applied to DNA from cultured CD4+ T cells. TCRdb re-called the PCR reads with MiXCR, one entry per CDR3 protein. The table shows over 14,000 distinct CDR3 sequences, with approximately 60% occurring only once. The sequence was collected from a human donor who had recovered from COVID-19. The sample comprised CD4+ T cells from blood, cultured in vitro. The chain recombines TRBV20-1 with TRBJ2-2; D is unresolved. The CDR3 DNA is TGCAGTGCTCCGCCGGTGGGGTACGTTACGACCGGGGAGCTGTTTTTT. This sequence encodes CSAPPVGYVTTGELFF.